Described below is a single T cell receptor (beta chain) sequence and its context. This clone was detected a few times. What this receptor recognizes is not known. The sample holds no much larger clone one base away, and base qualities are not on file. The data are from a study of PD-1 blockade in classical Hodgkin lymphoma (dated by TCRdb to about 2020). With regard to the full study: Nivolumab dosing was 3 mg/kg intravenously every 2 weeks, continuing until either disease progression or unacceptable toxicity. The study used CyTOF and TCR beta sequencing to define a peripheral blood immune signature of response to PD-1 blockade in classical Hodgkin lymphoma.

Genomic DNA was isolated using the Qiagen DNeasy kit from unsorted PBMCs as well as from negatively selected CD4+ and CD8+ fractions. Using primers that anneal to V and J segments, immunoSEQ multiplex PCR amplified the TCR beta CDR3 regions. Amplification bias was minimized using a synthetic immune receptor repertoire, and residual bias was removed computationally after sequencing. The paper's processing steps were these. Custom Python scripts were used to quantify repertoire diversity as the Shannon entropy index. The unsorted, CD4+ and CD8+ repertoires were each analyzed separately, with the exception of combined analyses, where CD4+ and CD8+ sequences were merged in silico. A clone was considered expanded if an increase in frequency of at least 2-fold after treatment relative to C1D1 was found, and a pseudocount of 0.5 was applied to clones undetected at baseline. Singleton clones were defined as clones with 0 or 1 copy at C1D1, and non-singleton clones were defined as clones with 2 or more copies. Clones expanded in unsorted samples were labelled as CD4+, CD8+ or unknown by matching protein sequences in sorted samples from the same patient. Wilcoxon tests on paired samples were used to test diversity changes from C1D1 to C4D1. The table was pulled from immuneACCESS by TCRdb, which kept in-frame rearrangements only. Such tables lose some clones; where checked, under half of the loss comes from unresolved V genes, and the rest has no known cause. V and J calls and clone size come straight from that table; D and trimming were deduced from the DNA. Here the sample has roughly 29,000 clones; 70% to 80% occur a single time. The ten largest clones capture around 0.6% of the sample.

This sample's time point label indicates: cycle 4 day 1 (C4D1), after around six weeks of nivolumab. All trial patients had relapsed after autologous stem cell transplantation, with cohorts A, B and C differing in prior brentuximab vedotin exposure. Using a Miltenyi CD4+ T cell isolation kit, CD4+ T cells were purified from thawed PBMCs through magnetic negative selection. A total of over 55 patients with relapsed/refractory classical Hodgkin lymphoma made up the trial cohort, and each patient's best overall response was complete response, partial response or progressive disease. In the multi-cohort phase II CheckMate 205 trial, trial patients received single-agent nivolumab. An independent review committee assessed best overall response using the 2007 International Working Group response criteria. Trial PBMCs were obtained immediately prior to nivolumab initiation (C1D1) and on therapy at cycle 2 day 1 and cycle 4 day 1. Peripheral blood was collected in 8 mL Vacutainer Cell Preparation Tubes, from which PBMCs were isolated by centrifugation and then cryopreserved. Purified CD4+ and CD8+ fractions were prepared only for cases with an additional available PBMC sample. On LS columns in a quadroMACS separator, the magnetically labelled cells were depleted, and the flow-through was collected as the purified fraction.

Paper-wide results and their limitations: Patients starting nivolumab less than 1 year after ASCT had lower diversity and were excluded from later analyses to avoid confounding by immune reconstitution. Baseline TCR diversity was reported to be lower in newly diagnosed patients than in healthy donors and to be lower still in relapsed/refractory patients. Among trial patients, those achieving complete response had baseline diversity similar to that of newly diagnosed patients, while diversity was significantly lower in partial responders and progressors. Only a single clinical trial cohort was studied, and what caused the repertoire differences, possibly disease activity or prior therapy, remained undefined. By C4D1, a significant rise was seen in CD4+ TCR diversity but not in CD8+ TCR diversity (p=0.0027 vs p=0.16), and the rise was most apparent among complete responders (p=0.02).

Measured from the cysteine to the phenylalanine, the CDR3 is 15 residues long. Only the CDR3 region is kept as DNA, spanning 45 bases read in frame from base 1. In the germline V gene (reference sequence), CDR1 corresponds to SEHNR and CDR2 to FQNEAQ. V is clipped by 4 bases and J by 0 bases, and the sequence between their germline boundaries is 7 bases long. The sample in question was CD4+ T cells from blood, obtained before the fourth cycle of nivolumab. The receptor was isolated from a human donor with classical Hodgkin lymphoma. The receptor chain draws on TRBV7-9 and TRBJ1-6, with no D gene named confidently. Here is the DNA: TGTGCCAGCAGCTCACGGGGCTCCTATAATTCACCCCTCCACTTT. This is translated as CASSSRGSYNSPLHF.